The 18 T cell receptor beta chains below all came from one sample that was sequenced in a study of post-analysis software for immune sequencing data. Carried by the TCR beta cDNA libraries were unique molecular identifiers. TCRdb used MiXCR to reprocess the PCR reads, holding one entry per CDR3 protein. The repertoire holds roughly 870,000 distinct CDR3 sequences, with approximately 53% as singletons. Study-level findings and limits: There were a few TRBV segments more frequent in patients than controls, and TRBV5-6, TRBV5-1 and TRBV20-1 were among them.

Which antigens these TCRs recognize remains unknown. The sequenced material came from blood. The origin of the receptors is a girl between 5 and 17 years old with multiple sclerosis.

This chain links TRBV20-1 with TRBJ2-5; D is unclear. CDR1 is DFQATT and CDR2 is SNEGSKA in the germline V gene (reference sequence). This CDR3 is 12 amino acids long. Trimming shortened V by 3 bases and J by 2 bases, and 7 bases separated the two germline ends. DNA for the CDR3: TGCAGTGCTAGGTTCCTACAAGAGACCCAGTACTTC. Translation gives CSARFLQETQYF.

This chain connects TRBV7-9 to TRBJ1-5, with no clear D. There are 15 residues in the CDR3. Trimming took 5 bases from V and 1 from J, leaving 12 bases between them. Germline values: CDR1 SEHNR, CDR2 FQNEAQ (reference sequence). CDR3 DNA: TGTGCCAGCAGCGCACAGAGAGGGAGCAATCAGCCCCAGCATTTT. The encoded protein is CASSAQRGSNQPQHF.

V usage is TRBV7-9 and J usage is TRBJ2-1; 10 nucleotides line up with TRBD1. The J segment lost 5 bases and the V segment lost 2 bases, leaving 6 bases of the junction unmatched. This CDR3 has 16 amino acids. Germline-derived CDR1 and CDR2 are SEHNR and FQNEAQ (reference sequence). The CDR3: CASSLPWTGGDNEQFF. In nucleotides, the CDR3 is TGTGCCAGCAGCTTACCTTGGACAGGGGGGGACAATGAGCAGTTCTTC.

This rearrangement joins TRBV12-3 or TRBV12-4 to TRBJ2-1; 9 nucleotides line up with TRBD2. This CDR3 region has 15 residues. The V and J ends lost 1 base and 9 bases, in that order; junction bases with no gene match: 7. DNA for the CDR3: TGTGCCAGCAGTTTAGGTTCTAGCGGGGAGAGTGAGCAGTTCTTC. Translation gives CASSLGSSGESEQFF.

This clonotype was detected a few times. The chain has TRBV12-3 or TRBV12-4 and TRBJ1-1, with TRBD1 matching over 10 bases. V lost 5 bases and J lost 5; bases outside the gene matches: 11. There are 16 residues in the CDR3. CDR3 sequence: CASSQRQGAPRTEAFF. Here the CDR3 DNA reads TGTGCCAGCAGTCAGCGACAGGGGGCCCCGAGGACTGAAGCTTTCTTT.

The chain recombines TRBV7-3 with TRBJ2-7; D may be TRBD1 (6 bases). V was cut by 5 bases and J by 6 bases, with 14 bases left in between. The CDR3 sequence is 13 residues long. Germline V gene sequence: CDR1 SGHTA, CDR2 FQGTGA. CDR3 loop: CASSKDSRGEQYF. CDR3 DNA sequence: TGTGCCAGCAGCAAGGACAGTCGGGGCGAGCAGTACTTC.

This chain connects TRBV29-1 to TRBJ2-7, with D hard to call. Trimming stripped 3 bases from V and 7 bases from J, with 13 bases between. Looked up from germline, CDR1 is SQVTM and CDR2 is ANQGSEA. The CDR3 contains 12 residues. This CDR3 reads CSVDFELGEQYF. The DNA of the CDR3 is TGCAGCGTTGACTTTGAATTAGGGGAGCAGTACTTC.

In its sample, this clonotype was seen a few times. J is TRBJ2-3 and V is TRBV5-1, with TRBD1 matching over 9 bases. Trimming at V came to 4 bases and at J to 4 bases, leaving 10 bases not matched to a gene. Per the germline V gene, CDR1 is SGHRS and CDR2 is YFSETQ. CDR3 length: 16 amino acids. CDR3 residues: CASSPVTGGPADTQYF. CDR3 sequence (DNA): TGCGCCAGCAGCCCGGTGACAGGGGGGCCCGCAGATACGCAGTATTTT.

The genes are TRBV5-1 and TRBJ2-1, with D maybe TRBD2 (6 bases). Deletions cut 4 bases from V and 7 bases from J, with 15 bases between. CDR1 and CDR2 (germline): SGHRS, YFSETQ. CDR3 size: 14 residues. In nucleotides, the CDR3 is TGCGCCAGCAGCAAGGGCGGGGTGGAGAATGAGCAGTTCTTC. It translates to CASSKGGVENEQFF.

This clonotype appeared a few times. The chain couples TRBV6-6 to TRBJ2-5; perhaps TRBD1 as D (6 bases). CDR3 size: 14 residues. Germline loops: CDR1 MNHNY, CDR2 SVGAGI (reference sequence). V shed 8 bases and J shed 4 bases, with 17 bases lying between them. The CDR3 protein is CASRPNRAGETQYF. The CDR3 DNA is TGTGCCAGCCGCCCGAACAGGGCAGGAGAGACCCAGTACTTC.

The chain has TRBV6-4 and TRBJ2-3, with TRBD2 identical over 7 bases. V dropped 4 bases and J dropped 6; count of bases not matched to a gene: 7. The CDR3 covers 14 residues. CDR1 is MRHNA and CDR2 is SNTAGT in the germline V gene. CDR3 DNA: TGTGCCAGCAGTGCTCTAGCGCGGGGGGATACGCAGTATTTT. This sequence encodes CASSALARGDTQYF.

The V call is TRBV6-6, the J call TRBJ1-1; tentative D call: TRBD1 (5 bases). CDR3 length: 15 amino acids. From germline, CDR1 is MNHNY and CDR2 SVGAGI (reference sequence). V lost 0 bases and J lost 1, with 9 bases in between. In nucleotides, the CDR3 is TGTGCCAGCAGTTACTCGAGGGGATGGAACACTGAAGCTTTCTTT. The encoded protein is CASSYSRGWNTEAFF.

This clonotype was seen a handful of times. The rearrangement uses TRBV5-1 and TRBJ2-1; 7 positions match TRBD2. The end of the DNA aligns better with TRBJ2-7, so the J call may be wrong. This CDR3 spans 15 amino acids. Per the germline V gene, CDR1 is SGHRS and CDR2 is YFSETQ. The CDR3 region is CASSLDGGSRNEQYF. CDR3 DNA sequence: TGCGCCAGCAGCTTGGATGGCGGGAGCCGCAATGAGCAGTACTTC.

This clonotype was recorded a few times. V and J are TRBV5-1 and TRBJ2-5, with 10 bases matching TRBD2. Germline CDR1 is SGHRS and CDR2 is YFSETQ. The CDR3 is 16 residues long. J was trimmed by 2 bases and V by 0 bases; bases with no gene match: 4. The CDR3 protein is CASSLGASGSQETQYF. CDR3 DNA: TGCGCCAGCAGCTTGGGGGCTAGCGGGAGTCAAGAGACCCAGTACTTC.

This rearrangement joins TRBV11-2 to TRBJ2-5, with D uncertain. This CDR3 is 16 amino acids long. The ends were cut back, 4 bases at V and 4 bases at J, with 19 bases in the middle. From germline, CDR1 is SGHAT and CDR2 FQNNGV. The CDR3: CASSSFSTPLRETQYF. CDR3 nucleotides: TGTGCCAGCAGCTCCTTCTCCACTCCCCTCAGAGAGACCCAGTACTTC.

The genes are TRBV20-1 and TRBJ2-7, with 8 nucleotides matching TRBD2. The V and J ends lost 8 bases and 2 bases, in that order; junction bases with no gene match: 14. Germline V gene lookup returns CDR1 DFQATT and CDR2 SNEGSKA (reference sequence). This CDR3 region has 15 residues. Here the CDR3 reads CSTHEAGAEPYEQYF. The CDR3 DNA follows: TGCAGTACTCATGAAGCGGGAGCAGAACCCTACGAGCAGTACTTC.

This chain links TRBV6-6 with TRBJ2-3; 12 nucleotides match TRBD2. Germline assignment: CDR1 MNHNY and CDR2 SVGAGI (reference sequence). The V segment lost 6 bases and the J segment 3 bases; nucleotides outside the gene matches: 10. The CDR3 runs 17 residues. CDR3: CASSYRRLAGVTDTQYF. For the CDR3, the DNA is TGTGCCAGCAGCTACCGCAGACTAGCGGGAGTTACAGATACGCAGTATTTT.

The chain is built from TRBV7-9 and TRBJ1-4; the match to TRBD1 covers 7 bases. The germline CDR1 and CDR2 sequences are SEHNR and FQNEAQ (reference sequence). The CDR3 has 15 amino acids. V lost 3 bases and J lost 4; bases outside the gene matches: 5. The CDR3 here is CASSFPGQINEKLFF. The DNA for the CDR3 is TGTGCCAGCAGCTTCCCGGGACAGATTAATGAAAAACTGTTTTTT.